This is a list of T cell receptor beta chains from one sample in a study of OX40 agonist ivuxolimab in advanced cancers. Clones were sequenced by immunoSEQ multiplex PCR, and TCRdb holds only the in-frame ones, with some missing. The sample contains approximately 79,000 clones, about 85% of which appear only once. Material: CD4+ or CD8+ T cells sorted from blood, obtained in a trial of the OX40 agonist ivuxolimab. The origin of the receptors is an adult with an advanced solid tumor such as melanoma, head and neck, liver or kidney cancer. The CDR3 runs from the conserved cysteine through the conserved F or W. The D gene is left open where the match is weak. Part of the rows lack a size; the others show once, few, many or a class for expanded clones.

J | D | V | size | DNA | CDR3
TRBJ2-7 | - | TRBV7-9 | - | TGTGCCAGCAGCCCTTACTCTTGGGGAAGGGAGCAGTACTTC | CASSPYSWGREQYF
TRBJ2-7 | TRBD2 | TRBV11-3 | - | TGTGCCAGCAGCCTCTGGCTAGCGGGCCCGAGCTCCTACGAGCAGTACTTC | CASSLWLAGPSSYEQYF
TRBJ2-3 | - | TRBV11-2 | - | TGTGCCAGCAGCTTAGGGGTTGTGGGAAGCACAGATACGCAGTATTTT | CASSLGVVGSTDTQYF
TRBJ2-1 | TRBD2 | TRBV6-5 | once | TGTGCCAGCAGTTCAACTAGCGGGAGGCCACAGTTCTTC | CASSSTSGRPQFF
TRBJ1-3 | - | TRBV15 | - | TGTGCCACCAGCAGAGATAGAGCCAGGTCCTCTGGAAACACCATATATTTT | CATSRDRARSSGNTIYF
TRBJ2-5 | TRBD2 | TRBV7-2 | once | TGTGCCAGCAGCTTAGCGTCTGGCGGGAGCCTCCAAGAGACCCAGTACTTC | CASSLASGGSLQETQYF
TRBJ2-7 | - | TRBV5-4 | - | TGTGCCAGCAGCTTGGGCCAGGGGCTATACGAGCAGTACTTC | CASSLGQGLYEQYF
TRBJ2-4 | - | TRBV2 | - | TGTGCCAGCAGGCATTTAGCCAAAAACATTCAGTACTTC | CASRHLAKNIQYF
TRBJ2-1 | - | TRBV4-1 | - | TGCGCCAGCAGCCAACTTGGACTTACCTCCTACAATGAGCAGTTCTTC | CASSQLGLTSYNEQFF
TRBJ2-5 | - | TRBV9 | - | TGTGCCAGCAGCGTAAGCGGCGGGACGAGCCGTCAAGAGACCCAGTACTTC | CASSVSGGTSRQETQYF
TRBJ1-1 | TRBD1 | TRBV10-3 | - | TGTGCCATCAAGGAGACAGGGCCGAACACTGAAGCTTTCTTT | CAIKETGPNTEAFF
TRBJ1-1 | - | TRBV7-6 | - | TGTGCCAGCAGCTTAGAGCCAGGACTGAACACTGAAGCTTTCTTT | CASSLEPGLNTEAFF
TRBJ2-7 | TRBD1 | TRBV13 | - | TGTGCCAGCAGCTCCAGGGGGCCTTACGAGCAGTACTTC | CASSSRGPYEQYF
TRBJ2-2 | TRBD2 | TRBV28 | - | TGTGCCAGCAGTTCATCGGGGGGGAACACCGGGGAGCTGTTTTTT | CASSSSGGNTGELFF
TRBJ2-5 | TRBD2 | TRBV27 | - | TGTGCCAGCAGCCCACTGGTGGTGGCGGGAGGGGAGACCCAGTACTTC | CASSPLVVAGGETQYF
TRBJ2-7 | TRBD2 | TRBV10-3 | - | TGTGCCATCGGACTAGCGGGAGCAAACGAGCAGTACTTC | CAIGLAGANEQYF
TRBJ1-5 | TRBD1 | TRBV2 | once | TGTGCCAGCAGTGGCGGACAGGGGGCAGTGGGGGGTCCTACCGGGCATCAGCCCCAGCATTTT | CASSGGQGAVGGPTGHQPQHF
TRBJ1-1 | TRBD1 | TRBV6-5 | - | TGTGCCAGCAGTTTCACCGGACAGGGTTACACTGAAGCTTTCTTT | CASSFTGQGYTEAFF
TRBJ1-2 | - | TRBV27 | - | TGTGCCAGCAGTATTCAAGGCGGCGCGGGTGGCTACACCTTC | CASSIQGGAGGYTF
TRBJ2-1 | TRBD2 | TRBV4-3 | - | TGCGCCAGCAGCCAAGATCCTTTCGCGGGAGGGGACAATGAGCAGTTCTTC | CASSQDPFAGGDNEQFF
TRBJ2-7 | - | TRBV18 | - | TGTGCCAGCTCACCACAGGGGGCCTACGAGCAGTACTTC | CASSPQGAYEQYF
TRBJ2-3 | - | TRBV5-4 | - | TGTGCCAGCAGCTTGCTAGCAGATACGCAGTATTTT | CASSLLADTQYF
TRBJ1-4 | - | TRBV11-3 | - | TGTGCCAGCAGCCCGCCAGGGGAGGAAGAAAAACTGTTTTTT | CASSPPGEEEKLFF
TRBJ1-2 | TRBD1 | TRBV11-2 | - | TGTGCCAGCAGCTCCAAAGGGACAGGGAACTATGGCTACACCTTC | CASSSKGTGNYGYTF
TRBJ2-2 | - | TRBV5-4 | - | TGTGCCAGCAGCTTGGATGGTGGCAGGGGCAACACCGGGGAGCTGTTTTTT | CASSLDGGRGNTGELFF
TRBJ2-1 | - | TRBV6-6 | - | TGTGCCAGCATCTTACGGCGGAACTACAATGAGCAGTTCTTC | CASILRRNYNEQFF
TRBJ1-5 | - | TRBV6-5 | few | TGTGCCAGCAGTTTGGGCGGGACGATTGCGCCCCAGCATTTT | CASSLGGTIAPQHF
TRBJ2-3 | - | TRBV19 | once | TGTGCCAGTAGTACCCTCGGGACCACAGATACGCAGTATTTT | CASSTLGTTDTQYF
TRBJ1-4 | - | TRBV11-2 | - | TGTGCCAGCAGCCCGAGGGCCCTCTACAGGGCGGTTAATGAAAAACTGTTTTTT | CASSPRALYRAVNEKLFF
TRBJ2-7 | - | TRBV5-8 | - | TGTGCCAGCAGCTTTAGCGGGACTGGACAGGGCTACGAGCAGTACTTC | CASSFSGTGQGYEQYF
TRBJ2-3 | - | TRBV6-1 | - | TGTGCCAGCAGTGCCATCGCAGATACGCAGTATTTT | CASSAIADTQYF
TRBJ2-2 | TRBD1 | TRBV9 | - | TGTGCCAGCAGCGGGGCCCCAGGGGGCTCCGGGGAGCTGTTTTTT | CASSGAPGGSGELFF
TRBJ2-3 | - | TRBV19 | - | TGTGCCAGTAGTATAGACGGTGGCGGGCCCGCCACAGATACGCAGTATTTT | CASSIDGGGPATDTQYF
TRBJ2-5 | - | TRBV5-1 | - | TGCGCCAGCAGCTTCGGGTATACGCAAGAGTCGGCCCAGTACTTC | CASSFGYTQESAQYF
TRBJ2-7 | TRBD1 | TRBV6-6 | - | TGTGCCAGCAGCATCCTCCCGGGACAGGGCACCTACGAGCAGTACTTC | CASSILPGQGTYEQYF
TRBJ1-6 | - | TRBV19 | - | TGTGCCAGTAGCATTGGGGGGTCGGGTTGGGATTCACCCCTCCACTTT | CASSIGGSGWDSPLHF
TRBJ2-7 | - | TRBV7-9 | - | TGTGCCAGCAGCCACGGGGGAGGAGGGGCCATCTACGAGCAGTACTTC | CASSHGGGGAIYEQYF
TRBJ1-6 | - | TRBV30 | - | TGTGCCTGGAGCCTTAGTGGGGGGTTTCAGAATTCACCCCTCCACTTT | CAWSLSGGFQNSPLHF
TRBJ2-2 | - | TRBV10-3 | few | TGTGCCATCAGTGAGTCGAATGGTCCCGGGGAGCTGTTTTTT | CAISESNGPGELFF
TRBJ2-3 | - | TRBV30 | - | TGTGCCTGGACCGGAGGGATCCAAGGGGGCTCAGATACGCAGTATTTT | CAWTGGIQGGSDTQYF